The following is a T cell receptor (beta chain) sequence with its context. Its antigen is unknown. The protocol was immunoSEQ multiplex PCR, while the TCRdb copy is restricted to in-frame clones and leaves out a portion. The sample lists about 100,000 clones, approximately 87% occurring once. This record comes from a study of T cell responses to AZD1222 COVID-19 vaccine. Study observations and caveats: Baseline seropositivity characterized only a handful of AZD1222 recipients. Spike-specific TCR repertoires showed rising breadth and depth after two AZD1222 doses.

Germline trimming cut 4 bases from V and 0 bases from J; bases unmatched to any gene: 4. Germline lookup yields CDR1 SGHRS and CDR2 YFSETQ. The CDR3 has 15 amino acids. This specimen was peripheral blood, taken on day 0 of AZD1222 vaccination. The rearrangement links TRBV5-1 to TRBJ2-4; 7 bases match TRBD1. The source is an adult in good health. DNA of the CDR3: TGCGCCAGCAGCGGGGACAGCATAGCCAAAAACATTCAGTACTTC. Its translation: CASSGDSIAKNIQYF.